The clone carrying this T cell receptor beta chain has just one count. This sample stems from a study of cytotoxic CD8 clonotypes in ibrutinib-treated CLL. Looking at the study overall: Around 10 relapsed/refractory, roughly 15 treatment-naive; around 18 IGHV unmutated.

J gave up 6 bases and V 7 bases, and 5 bases lay outside the gene matches. This CDR3 comprises 14 residues. Germline CDR1 is SNHLY and CDR2 is FYNNEI. Sequenced by immunoSEQ multiplex PCR; TCRdb stores in-frame clones only, minus some. The sample consists of 100,000 to 150,000 clones, approximately 85% of them appearing once. Sample: PBMCs, taken after 24 months of ibrutinib treatment. The TCR originated in a human donor with chronic lymphocytic leukemia. The V call is TRBV2, the J call TRBJ1-6; 8 bases map to TRBD1. The CDR3 DNA reads TGTGCCAGCATTGCCGGACAGGGTAATTCACCCCTCCACTTT. Its translation: CASIAGQGNSPLHF.